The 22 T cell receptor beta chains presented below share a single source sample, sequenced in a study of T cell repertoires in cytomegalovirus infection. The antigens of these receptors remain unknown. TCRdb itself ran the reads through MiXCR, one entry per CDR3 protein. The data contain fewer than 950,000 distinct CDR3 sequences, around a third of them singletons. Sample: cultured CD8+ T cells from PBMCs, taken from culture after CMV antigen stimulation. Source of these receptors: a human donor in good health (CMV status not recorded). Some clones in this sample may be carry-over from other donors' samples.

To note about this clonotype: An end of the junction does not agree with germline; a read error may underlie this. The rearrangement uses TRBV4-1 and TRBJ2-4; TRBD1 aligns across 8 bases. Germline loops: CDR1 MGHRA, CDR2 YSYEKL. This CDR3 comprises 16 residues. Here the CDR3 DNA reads TGCACCAGCAGCCAAAGTGACAGGGGTACCAAAAACATTCAGTACTTC. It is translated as CTSSQSDRGTKNIQYF.

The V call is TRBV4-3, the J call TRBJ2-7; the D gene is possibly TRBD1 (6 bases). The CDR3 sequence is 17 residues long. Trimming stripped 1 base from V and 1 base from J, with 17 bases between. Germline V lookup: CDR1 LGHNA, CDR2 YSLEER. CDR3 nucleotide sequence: TGCGCCAGCAGCCAAGTGACCCCAGGGGCGGAATCCTACGAGCAGTACGTC. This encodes CASSQVTPGAESYEQYV.

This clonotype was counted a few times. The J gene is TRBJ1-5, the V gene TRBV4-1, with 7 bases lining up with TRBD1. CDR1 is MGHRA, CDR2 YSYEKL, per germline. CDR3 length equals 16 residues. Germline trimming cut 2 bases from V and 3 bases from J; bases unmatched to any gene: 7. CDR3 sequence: CASSQPTGAPNQPQHF. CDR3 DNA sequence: TGCGCCAGCAGCCAACCTACAGGGGCCCCCAATCAGCCCCAGCATTTT.

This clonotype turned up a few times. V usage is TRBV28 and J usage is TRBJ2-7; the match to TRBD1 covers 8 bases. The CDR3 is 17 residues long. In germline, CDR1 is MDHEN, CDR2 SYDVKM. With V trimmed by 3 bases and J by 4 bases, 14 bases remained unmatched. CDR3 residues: CASSFGTRTGPRYEQYV. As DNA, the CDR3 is TGTGCCAGCAGTTTTGGCACGCGGACAGGGCCGAGATACGAGCAGTACGTC.

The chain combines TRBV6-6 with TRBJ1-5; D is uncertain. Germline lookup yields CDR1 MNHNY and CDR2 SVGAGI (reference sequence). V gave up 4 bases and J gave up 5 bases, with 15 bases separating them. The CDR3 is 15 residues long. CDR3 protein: CASSSSSREDQPQHF. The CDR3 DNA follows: TGTGCCAGCAGTTCCTCGTCAAGGGAAGATCAGCCCCAGCATTTT.

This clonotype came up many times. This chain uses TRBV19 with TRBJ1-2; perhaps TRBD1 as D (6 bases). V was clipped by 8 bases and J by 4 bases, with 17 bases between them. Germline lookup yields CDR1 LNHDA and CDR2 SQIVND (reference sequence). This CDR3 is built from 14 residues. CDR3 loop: CASSPGHLFYGYTF. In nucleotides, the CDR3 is TGTGCCAGTTCCCCGGGACACCTCTTCTATGGCTACACCTTC.

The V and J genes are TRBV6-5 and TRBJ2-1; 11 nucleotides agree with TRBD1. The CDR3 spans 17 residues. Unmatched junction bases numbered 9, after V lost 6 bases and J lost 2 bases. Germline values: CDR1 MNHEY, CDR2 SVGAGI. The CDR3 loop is CASRPLPGQGAYNEQFF. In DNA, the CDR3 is TGTGCCAGCAGACCCTTACCGGGACAGGGGGCCTACAATGAGCAGTTCTTC.

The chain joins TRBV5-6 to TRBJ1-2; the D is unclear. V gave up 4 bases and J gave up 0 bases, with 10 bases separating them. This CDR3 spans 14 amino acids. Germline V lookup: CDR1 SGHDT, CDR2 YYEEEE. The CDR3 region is CASSTASANYGYTF. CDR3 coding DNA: TGTGCCAGCAGCACCGCTTCGGCTAACTATGGCTACACCTTC.

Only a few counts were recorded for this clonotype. The CDR3 region is CASSAARGFSGELFF. In nucleotides, the CDR3 is TGTGCCAGCAGTGCGGCCAGGGGGTTTTCCGGGGAGCTGTTTTTT. J is TRBJ2-2 and V is TRBV2; 7 bases are shared with TRBD1. The germline V gene encodes CDR1 SNHLY and CDR2 FYNNEI. V trimming: 4 bases; J trimming: 6 bases; junction bases outside the gene matches: 8. The length of the CDR3 is 15 residues.

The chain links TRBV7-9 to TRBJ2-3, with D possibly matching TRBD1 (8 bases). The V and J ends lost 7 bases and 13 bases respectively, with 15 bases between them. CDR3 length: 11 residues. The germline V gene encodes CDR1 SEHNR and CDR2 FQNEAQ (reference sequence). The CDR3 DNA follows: TGTGCCAGCATCGTACAGGGGGGGAAGTATTTT. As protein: CASIVQGGKYF.

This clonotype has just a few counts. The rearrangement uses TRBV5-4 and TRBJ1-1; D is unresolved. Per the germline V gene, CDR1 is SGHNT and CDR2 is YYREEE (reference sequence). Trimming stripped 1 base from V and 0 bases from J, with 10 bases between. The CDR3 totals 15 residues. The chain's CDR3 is CASSLSTLMNTEAFF. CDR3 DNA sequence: TGTGCCAGCAGCTTGTCGACCCTCATGAACACTGAAGCTTTCTTT.

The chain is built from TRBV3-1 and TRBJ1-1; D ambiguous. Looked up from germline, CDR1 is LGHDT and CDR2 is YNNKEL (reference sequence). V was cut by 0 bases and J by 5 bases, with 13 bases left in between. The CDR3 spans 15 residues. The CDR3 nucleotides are TGTGCCAGCAGCCAAGAGCGTCCAGCTACAACTGAAGCTTTCTTT. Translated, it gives CASSQERPATTEAFF.

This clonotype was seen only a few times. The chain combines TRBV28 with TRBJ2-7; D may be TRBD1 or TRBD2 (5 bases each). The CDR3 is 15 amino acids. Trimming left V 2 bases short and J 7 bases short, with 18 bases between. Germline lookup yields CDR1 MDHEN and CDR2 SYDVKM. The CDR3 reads CASSLTGTGSREQYF. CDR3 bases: TGTGCCAGCAGTTTAACCGGGACGGGGAGTCGTGAGCAGTACTTC.

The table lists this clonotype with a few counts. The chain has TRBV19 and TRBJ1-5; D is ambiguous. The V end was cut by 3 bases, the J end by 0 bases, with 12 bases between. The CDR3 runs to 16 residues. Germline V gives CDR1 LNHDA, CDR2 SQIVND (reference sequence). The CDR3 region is CASSIYRLDSNQPQHF. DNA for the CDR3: TGTGCCAGTAGTATTTATAGACTAGATAGCAATCAGCCCCAGCATTTT. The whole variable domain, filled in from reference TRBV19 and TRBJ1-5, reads DGGITQSPKYLFRKEGQNVTLSCEQNLNHDAMYWYRQDPGQGLRLIYYSQIVNDFQKGDIAEGYSVSREKKESFPLTVTSAQKNPTAFYLCASSIYRLDSNQPQHFGDGTRLSIL.

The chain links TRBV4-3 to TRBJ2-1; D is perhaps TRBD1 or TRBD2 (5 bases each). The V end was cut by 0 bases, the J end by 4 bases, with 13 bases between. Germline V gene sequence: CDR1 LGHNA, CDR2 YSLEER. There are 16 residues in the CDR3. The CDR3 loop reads CASSQDKGSVYNEQFF. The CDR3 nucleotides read TGCGCCAGCAGCCAAGATAAGGGGAGCGTTTACAATGAGCAGTTCTTC.

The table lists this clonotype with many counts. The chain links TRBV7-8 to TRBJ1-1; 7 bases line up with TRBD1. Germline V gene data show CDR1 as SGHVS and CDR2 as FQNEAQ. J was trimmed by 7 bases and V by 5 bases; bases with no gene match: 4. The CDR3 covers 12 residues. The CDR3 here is CASSVGTDEAFF. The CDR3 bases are TGTGCCAGCAGCGTTGGGACAGATGAAGCTTTCTTT.

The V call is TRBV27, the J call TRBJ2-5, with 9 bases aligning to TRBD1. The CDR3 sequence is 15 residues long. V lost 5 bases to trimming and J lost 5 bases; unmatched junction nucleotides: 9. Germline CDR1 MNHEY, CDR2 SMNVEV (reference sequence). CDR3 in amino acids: CASSHYRGLEETQYF. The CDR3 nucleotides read TGTGCCAGCAGTCATTACAGGGGGCTCGAGGAGACCCAGTACTTC.

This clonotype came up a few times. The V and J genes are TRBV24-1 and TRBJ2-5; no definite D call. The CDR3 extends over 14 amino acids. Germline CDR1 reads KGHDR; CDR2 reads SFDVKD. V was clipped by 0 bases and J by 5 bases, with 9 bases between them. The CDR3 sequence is CATSDLGERETQYF. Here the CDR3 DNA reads TGTGCCACCAGTGATTTGGGAGAGAGGGAGACCCAGTACTTC.

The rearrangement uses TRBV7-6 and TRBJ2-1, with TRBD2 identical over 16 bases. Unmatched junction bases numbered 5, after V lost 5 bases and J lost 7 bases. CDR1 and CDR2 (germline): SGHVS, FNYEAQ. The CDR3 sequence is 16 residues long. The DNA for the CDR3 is TGTGCCAGCAGCACCGGGACTAGCGGGGGGGTGAATGAGCAGTTCTTC. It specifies CASSTGTSGGVNEQFF.

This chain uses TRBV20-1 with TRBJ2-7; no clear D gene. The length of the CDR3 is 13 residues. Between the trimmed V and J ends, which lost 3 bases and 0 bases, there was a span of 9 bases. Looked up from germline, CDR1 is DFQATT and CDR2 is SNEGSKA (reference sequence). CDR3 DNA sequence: TGCAGTGCTAGGTTTGGCAACTCCTACGAGCAGTACTTC. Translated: CSARFGNSYEQYF.

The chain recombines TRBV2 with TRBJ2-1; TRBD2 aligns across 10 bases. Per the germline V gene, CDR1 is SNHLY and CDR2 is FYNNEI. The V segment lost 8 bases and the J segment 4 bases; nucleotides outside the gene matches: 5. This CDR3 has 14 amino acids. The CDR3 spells CASPERGGYNEQFF. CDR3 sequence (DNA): TGTGCCAGCCCTGAGCGGGGGGGATACAATGAGCAGTTCTTC. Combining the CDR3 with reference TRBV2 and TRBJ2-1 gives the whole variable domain EPEVTQTPSHQVTQMGQEVILRCVPISNHLYFYWYRQILGQKVEFLVSFYNNEISEKSEIFDDQFSVERPDGSNFTLKIRSTKLEDSAMYFCASPERGGYNEQFFGPGTRLTVL.

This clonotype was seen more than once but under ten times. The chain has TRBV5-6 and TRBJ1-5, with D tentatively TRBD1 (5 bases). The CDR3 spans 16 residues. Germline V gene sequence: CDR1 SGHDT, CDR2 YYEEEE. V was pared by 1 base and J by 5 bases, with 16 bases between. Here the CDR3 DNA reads TGTGCCAGCAGCTTGAGTCAGGGAAGATTAGATCAGCCCCAGCATTTT. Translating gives CASSLSQGRLDQPQHF.